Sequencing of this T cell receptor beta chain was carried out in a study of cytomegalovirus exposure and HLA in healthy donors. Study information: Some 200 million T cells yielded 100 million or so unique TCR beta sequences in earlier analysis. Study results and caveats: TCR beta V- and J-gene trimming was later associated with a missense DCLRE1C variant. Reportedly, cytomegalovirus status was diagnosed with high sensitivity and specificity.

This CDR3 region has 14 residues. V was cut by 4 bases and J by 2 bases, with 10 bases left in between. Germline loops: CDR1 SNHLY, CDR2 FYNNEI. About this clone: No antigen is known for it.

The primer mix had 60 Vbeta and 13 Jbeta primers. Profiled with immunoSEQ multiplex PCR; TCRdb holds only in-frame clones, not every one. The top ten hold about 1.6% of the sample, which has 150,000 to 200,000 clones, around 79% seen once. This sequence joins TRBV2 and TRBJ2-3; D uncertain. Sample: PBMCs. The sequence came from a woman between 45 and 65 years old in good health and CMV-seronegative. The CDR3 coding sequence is TGTGCCAGCAGTGCAAAGCTAGACACAGATACGCAGTATTTT. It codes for CASSAKLDTDTQYF.